These 4 T cell receptor beta chains were all obtained from the same sample, sequenced in a study of T cell repertoires in cytomegalovirus infection. TCRdb ran MiXCR on the reads and lists one entry per CDR3 protein. The sample consists of fewer than 550,000 distinct CDR3 sequences, about 10% of them appearing once. Specimen: PBMCs. These receptors came from a human donor in good health (CMV status not recorded). Some clones in this sample may be carry-over from other donors' samples.

There are a few counts of this clonotype. The chain carries TRBV6-2 or TRBV6-3 and TRBJ1-1; TRBD1 might be the D (6 bases). The CDR3 extends over 12 amino acids. Germline V gene sequence: CDR1 MNHEY, CDR2 SVGEGT. Between the trimmed V and J ends, which lost 6 bases and 10 bases, there was a span of 15 bases. CDR3 amino acids: CASSRGPGGAFF. CDR3 nucleotide sequence: TGTGCCAGCAGCAGGGGCCCGGGTGGAGCTTTCTTT.

This clonotype was counted ten times or more. The chain recombines TRBV27 with TRBJ2-1, with D maybe TRBD1 (6 bases). The CDR3 spans 17 residues. In germline, CDR1 is MNHEY, CDR2 SMNVEV (reference sequence). The V gene lost 5 bases and the J gene lost 5 bases, with 22 bases spanning the gap. CDR3 residues: CASSQFTGTRANNEQFF. CDR3 sequence (DNA): TGTGCCAGCAGTCAATTCACCGGGACAAGAGCGAACAATGAGCAGTTCTTC.

This clonotype has ten or more counts. The chain recombines TRBV11-2 with TRBJ2-2, with D tentatively TRBD2 (6 bases). The CDR3 contains 15 residues. Trimming removed 6 bases from V and 3 bases from J, with 14 bases in between. Germline V gene sequence: CDR1 SGHAT, CDR2 FQNNGV. CDR3 sequence: CASRPGVSDTGELFF. CDR3 nucleotides: TGTGCCAGCAGGCCGGGGGTATCCGACACCGGGGAGCTGTTTTTT.

This chain uses TRBV2 with TRBJ2-5; D is possibly TRBD2 (6 bases). This CDR3 has 15 amino acids. CDR1 is SNHLY, CDR2 FYNNEI, per germline. V lost 3 bases, J lost 2 bases, and 13 bases lay in between. CDR3 nucleotides: TGTGCCAGCAGTGACCCACTTGGGGGGCAAGAGACCCAGTACTTC. Its translation: CASSDPLGGQETQYF.